This T cell receptor beta chain was identified during a study of blood T cell repertoires in COVID-19. For the study at large: There were acute and convalescent COVID-19 samples, and they came from the United States, Italy and Spain. In each case, the material was cDNA or gDNA derived from T cells, B-cell-depleted T cells, or PBMCs.

In the authors' workflow: Reference gene primer amplification gave estimated nucleated cell counts. This table comes from immunoSEQ multiplex PCR, and its TCRdb copy is limited to in-frame clones, with some not included. That table is the source of V, J and clone size, and D and trimming were worked out from the DNA. The sample has under 200,000 clones; roughly 90% are singletons. This CDR3 region has 16 residues. Germline V gene data show CDR1 as SGHAT and CDR2 as FQNNGV. V shed 0 bases and J 1 base; nucleotides not matched to a gene: 2. Source material: peripheral blood. This receptor was obtained from a man between 45 and 60 years old with acute or convalescent COVID-19. The V and J genes are TRBV11-2 and TRBJ2-2; TRBD2 matches at 7 bases. The DNA for the CDR3 is TGTGCCAGCAGCTTAGACGGGAGGTTGAACACCGGGGAGCTGTTTTTT. The encoded protein is CASSLDGRLNTGELFF.